The 18 T cell receptor beta chains presented below share a single source sample, sequenced in a study of patients and donors after allogeneic stem cell transplantation. MiXCR, applied by TCRdb to the RT-PCR reads, yields one record per CDR3 protein. The sample records fewer than 200,000 distinct CDR3 sequences, about 30% being singletons. Sequencing was carried out using blood, either unsorted or a sorted T cell fraction (not recorded which). All receptors derive from a human donor who was either an allogeneic HSCT recipient or a stem cell or donor lymphocyte infusion donor (not recorded which). It is not recorded whose cells these are; they may come from a transplant donor.

The rearrangement uses TRBV10-3 and TRBJ2-7; 8 bases align to TRBD1. Losses at the gene ends were 0 bases for V and 3 bases for J; bases not matched to a gene: 4. Germline V gene lookup returns CDR1 ENHRY and CDR2 SYGVKD. The CDR3 loop spans 15 amino acids. Here the CDR3 reads CAISESRTGYYEQYF. The CDR3 DNA reads as TGTGCCATCAGTGAGTCAAGGACAGGGTACTACGAGCAGTACTTC.

This clonotype came up a few times. This sequence joins TRBV3-1 and TRBJ1-5; D gene ambiguous. The CDR3 has 15 residues. The V gene's germline CDR1 is LGHDT and CDR2 YNNKEL (reference sequence). V lost 4 bases to trimming and J lost 2 bases, with 12 bases between them. The CDR3 spells CASSRGGIGNQPQHF. The CDR3, as DNA: TGTGCCAGCAGCCGAGGAGGAATCGGCAATCAGCCCCAGCATTTT.

This clonotype was found a few times. This rearrangement joins TRBV20-1 to TRBJ1-5, with 7 bases matching TRBD1. Germline CDR1 is DFQATT and CDR2 is SNEGSKA (reference sequence). CDR3 size: 14 residues. V trimming: 4 bases; J trimming: 6 bases; junction bases outside the gene matches: 9. DNA of the CDR3: TGCAGTGCTAAAAGAGGGGGCGGAGGTCAGCCCCAGCATTTT. Translation gives CSAKRGGGGQPQHF.

The chain has TRBV4-3 and TRBJ2-7, with 7 nucleotides matching TRBD1. This CDR3 contains 16 residues. Germline assignment: CDR1 LGHNA and CDR2 YSLEER. V lost 0 bases to trimming and J lost 3 bases; unmatched junction nucleotides: 8. The CDR3 DNA reads TGCGCCAGCAGCCAAGATCACGGGACAGTAAGCTACGAGCAGTACTTC. Translation gives CASSQDHGTVSYEQYF.

The chain links TRBV9 to TRBJ1-2, with 8 bases lining up with TRBD1. V dropped 0 bases and J dropped 8; count of bases not matched to a gene: 6. This CDR3 has 14 residues. The V gene's germline CDR1 is SGDLS and CDR2 YYNGEE. The CDR3 loop is CASSVGTGPQGYTF. The CDR3 nucleotides are TGTGCCAGCAGCGTAGGGACAGGGCCTCAGGGCTACACCTTC.

This clonotype was counted a few times. V is TRBV29-1 and J is TRBJ2-3; 7 bases line up with TRBD2. The V segment lost 4 bases and the J segment 2 bases; nucleotides outside the gene matches: 3. Germline CDR1 SQVTM, CDR2 ANQGSEA. The CDR3 consists of 13 residues. CDR3 bases: TGCAGCGTTGGGGGGGGTTTCACAGATACGCAGTATTTT. Protein product: CSVGGGFTDTQYF.

The rearrangement uses TRBV29-1 and TRBJ2-5, with D possibly being TRBD2 (6 bases). Germline values: CDR1 SQVTM, CDR2 ANQGSEA. The CDR3 runs to 17 residues. Trimming stripped 2 bases from V and 4 bases from J, with 23 bases between. CDR3 sequence: CSVELFRGTMEGETQYF. The CDR3 DNA sequence: TGCAGCGTTGAACTGTTTAGAGGGACCATGGAGGGAGAGACCCAGTACTTC.

This chain links TRBV5-1 with TRBJ2-1; D ambiguous. The CDR3 is 13 amino acids. Trimming stripped 3 bases from V and 6 bases from J, with 10 bases between. Germline lookup yields CDR1 SGHRS and CDR2 YFSETQ. The CDR3, as DNA: TGCGCCAGCAGCTCCGGTTGGGGCAATGAGCAGTTCTTC. Translating gives CASSSGWGNEQFF.

This clonotype was recorded at least ten times. The rearrangement uses TRBV9 and TRBJ1-1; 7 bases align to TRBD1. The CDR3 is 13 amino acids. The J segment lost 4 bases and the V segment lost 4 bases, leaving 4 bases of the junction unmatched. CDR1 and CDR2 from the germline V gene are SGDLS and YYNGEE. CDR3 sequence (DNA): TGTGCCAGCAGCTCATCAGGGGGCACTGAAGCTTTCTTT. This codes for CASSSSGGTEAFF.

This clonotype was counted between two and nine times. The chain links TRBV5-4 to TRBJ2-1, with 8 bases matching TRBD2. After removal of 4 bases from V and 4 bases from J, the junction contained 10 bases not matched to a gene. Germline V gene data show CDR1 as SGHNT and CDR2 as YYREEE (reference sequence). The CDR3 is 16 residues long. The CDR3 is CASSAPGTRVYNEQFF. The DNA of the CDR3 is TGTGCCAGCAGCGCGCCAGGGACTAGGGTATACAATGAGCAGTTCTTC.

The chain is built from TRBV3-1 and TRBJ1-4; 9 bases map to TRBD1. CDR3 length: 14 amino acids. Germline loops: CDR1 LGHDT, CDR2 YNNKEL (reference sequence). V trimming: 4 bases; J trimming: 5 bases; junction bases outside the gene matches: 2. The CDR3 region is CASSRDRANEKLFF. The CDR3 nucleotides are TGTGCCAGCAGCCGGGACAGGGCCAATGAAAAACTGTTTTTT.

This clonotype was detected only once. J is TRBJ2-3 and V is TRBV6-2 or TRBV6-3, with D tentatively TRBD2 (5 bases). The V gene's germline CDR1 is MNHEY and CDR2 SVGEGT. The CDR3 has 15 amino acids. Trimming removed 2 bases from V and 4 bases from J, with 13 bases in between. The CDR3 DNA sequence: TGTGCCAGCAGTTACCGAATTTTAGCGCCAGATACGCAGTATTTT. Its translation: CASSYRILAPDTQYF.

V usage is TRBV20-1 and J usage is TRBJ2-3, with 9 bases matching TRBD2. Losses at the gene ends were 5 bases for V and 1 base for J; bases not matched to a gene: 4. From germline, CDR1 is DFQATT and CDR2 SNEGSKA (reference sequence). This CDR3 contains 14 residues. The DNA of the CDR3 is TGCAGTGCTTTTCCTAGCGGGGGCACAGATACGCAGTATTTT. Translation: CSAFPSGGTDTQYF.

This clonotype was counted only a few times. The rearrangement joins TRBV6-5 to TRBJ1-5; a possible D gene is TRBD1 (6 bases). With 5 bases removed from V and 7 bases from J, the gap between germline ends came to 12 bases. The CDR3 loop spans 13 amino acids. The V gene's germline CDR1 is MNHEY and CDR2 SVGAGI. The DNA for the CDR3 is TGTGCCAGCAGTAACCAGGGGTTCCAGCCCCAGCATTTT. This codes for CASSNQGFQPQHF.

This chain links TRBV20-1 with TRBJ2-3, with a possible D match to TRBD1 (6 bases). Germline CDR1 is DFQATT and CDR2 is SNEGSKA (reference sequence). V was pared by 3 bases and J by 4 bases, with 11 bases between. The CDR3 has 13 residues. CDR3 in DNA: TGCAGTGCTAGGAGGGGGAGTGCAGATACGCAGTATTTT. This encodes CSARRGSADTQYF.

The rearrangement uses TRBV5-1 and TRBJ2-2; TRBD1 is a possible D gene (5 bases). V dropped 4 bases and J dropped 7 bases, with 14 bases sitting between them. The CDR3 runs 14 residues. Germline loops: CDR1 SGHRS, CDR2 YFSETQ. In DNA form, the CDR3 reads TGCGCCAGCAGCCCACCCGGAAGGGGCGGGGAGCTGTTTTTT. Amino acids: CASSPPGRGGELFF.

This rearrangement joins TRBV28 to TRBJ1-2, with D maybe TRBD1 (6 bases). Trimming left V 8 bases short and J 4 bases short, with 14 bases between. Germline CDR1 is MDHEN and CDR2 is SYDVKM. The CDR3 spans 13 residues. The CDR3 region is CASFRGPPYGYTF. CDR3 coding DNA: TGTGCCAGCTTCAGGGGTCCCCCCTATGGCTACACCTTC.

The rearrangement joins TRBV5-5 to TRBJ2-1; 12 bases match TRBD2. The V gene's germline CDR1 is SGHKS and CDR2 YYEKEE (reference sequence). CDR3 length: 17 residues. The V and J ends lost 4 bases and 2 bases, in that order; junction bases with no gene match: 7. The CDR3 region is CASSGQLAGGPYNEQFF. The CDR3 coding sequence is TGTGCCAGCAGCGGCCAACTAGCGGGAGGCCCCTACAATGAGCAGTTCTTC.